Presented here are 25 T cell receptor beta chains from one specimen sequenced in a study of T cell responses to AZD1222 COVID-19 vaccine. The data were produced by immunoSEQ multiplex PCR, yet TCRdb's version contains in-frame clones alone and is incomplete. In the table there are approximately 100,000 clones, around 90% of which are singletons. Sequenced material: peripheral blood, taken 28 days after the second AZD1222 dose. Receptor source: an adult who received the AZD1222 COVID-19 vaccine.

J is TRBJ2-3 and V is TRBV9; D is perhaps TRBD1 (5 bases). The CDR3 is made up of 16 amino acids. V lost 0 bases and J 5 bases, leaving 16 bases between the germline ends. Germline V gene data show CDR1 as SGDLS and CDR2 as YYNGEE. The CDR3 spells CASSVGLGLARDTQYF. The CDR3 DNA is TGTGCCAGCAGCGTAGGCTTGGGGCTCGCCAGAGATACGCAGTATTTT.

A single count supports this clone. This CDR3 is CASSRGADLTGELFF. CDR3 nucleotides: TGTGCCAGCAGCCGGGGGGCAGATCTCACCGGGGAGCTGTTTTTT. The genes are TRBV7-2 and TRBJ2-2; D may be TRBD2 (7 bases). This CDR3 comprises 15 residues. V was pared by 5 bases and J by 4 bases, with 14 bases between. Germline V gene data show CDR1 as SGHTA and CDR2 as FQGNSA. The full variable domain, in which reference TRBV7-2 and TRBJ2-2 provide the parts outside the CDR3, is GAGVSQSPSNKVTEKGKDVELRCDPISGHTALYWYRQSLGQGLEFLIYFQGNSAPDKSGLPSDRFSAERTGGSVSTLTIQRTQQEDSAVYLCASSRGADLTGELFFGEGSRLTVL.

The J gene is TRBJ2-2, the V gene TRBV15, with D unresolved. V was clipped by 3 bases and J by 4 bases, with 12 bases between them. The germline V gene encodes CDR1 LNHNV and CDR2 YYDKDF (reference sequence). The CDR3 loop spans 15 amino acids. In nucleotides, the CDR3 is TGTGCCACCAGCAGCTGGGCCAGCCTCACCGGGGAGCTGTTTTTT. Residues: CATSSWASLTGELFF.

The rearrangement links TRBV12-3 or TRBV12-4 to TRBJ1-3, with D uncertain. The V and J ends lost 2 bases and 0 bases respectively, with 2 bases between them. The CDR3 spans 13 residues. This CDR3 reads CASSLSSGNTIYF. The CDR3 DNA sequence: TGTGCCAGCAGTTTAAGCTCTGGAAACACCATATATTTT.

V and J are TRBV2 and TRBJ2-7; TRBD2 is a possible D gene (6 bases). Germline V CDR1 and CDR2: SNHLY, FYNNEI. V was shortened by 9 bases and J by 7 bases, with 16 bases between the two germline ends. The CDR3 runs to 12 residues. The CDR3 DNA is TGTGCCAGTGGGGACTTTACTCGGGAGCAGTACTTC. Encoded protein: CASGDFTREQYF. The whole variable domain, remainder taken from reference TRBV2 and TRBJ2-7, is EPEVTQTPSHQVTQMGQEVILRCVPISNHLYFYWYRQILGQKVEFLVSFYNNEISEKSEIFDDQFSVERPDGSNFTLKIRSTKLEDSAMYFCASGDFTREQYFGPGTRLTVT.

The chain is built from TRBV3-1 (or the pseudogene TRBV3-2) and TRBJ2-6; a possible D gene is TRBD2 (5 bases). The CDR3 has 17 residues. V was clipped by 1 base and J by 4 bases, with 14 bases between them. Germline loops: CDR1 LGHDT, CDR2 YNNKEL (reference sequence). The CDR3 loop is CASSQGLPSGGANVLTF. Written as DNA, the CDR3 is TGTGCCAGCAGCCAAGGACTCCCCTCGGGAGGGGCCAACGTCCTGACTTTC.

The rearrangement links TRBV11-2 to TRBJ2-7; 9 bases map to TRBD1. After removal of 0 bases from V and 1 base from J, the junction contained 4 bases not matched to a gene. CDR1 and CDR2 from the germline V gene are SGHAT and FQNNGV. This CDR3 comprises 16 residues. The CDR3 region is CASSLDTGGVSYEQYF. Written as DNA, the CDR3 is TGTGCCAGCAGCTTAGATACAGGGGGCGTTTCCTACGAGCAGTACTTC.

The chain links TRBV12-3 or TRBV12-4 to TRBJ1-1; a possible D gene is TRBD1 (5 bases). V was pared by 3 bases and J by 5 bases, with 7 bases between. CDR3 length: 12 residues. CDR3 DNA sequence: TGTGCCAGCAGTTTCGGGGGAACTGAAGCTTTCTTT. Its translation is CASSFGGTEAFF.

This sequence joins TRBV3-1 (or the pseudogene TRBV3-2) and TRBJ1-3, with D possibly matching TRBD1 (5 bases). Looked up from germline, CDR1 is LGHDT and CDR2 is YNNKEL (reference sequence). The CDR3 extends over 16 amino acids. Trimming left V 3 bases short and J 1 base short, with 13 bases between. CDR3 DNA sequence: TGTGCCAGCAGCCAGGGTCAAGGGGAATCTGGAAACACCATATATTTT. Translating it yields CASSQGQGESGNTIYF.

The CDR3 nucleotides are TGTGCCAGCAGCCAAGACTGGCCGGAGGAGCTGTTTTTT. This gives the protein CASSQDWPEELFF. V is TRBV14 and J is TRBJ2-2; D gene unclear. The CDR3 has 13 amino acids. Looked up from germline, CDR1 is SGHDN and CDR2 is FVKESK. V lost 0 bases and J lost 10, with 9 bases in between.

This chain uses TRBV6-6 with TRBJ1-3; D is unresolved. V was cut by 6 bases and J by 0 bases, with 12 bases left in between. The germline V gene has CDR1 MNHNY and CDR2 SVGAGI (reference sequence). The CDR3 consists of 15 residues. CDR3 loop: CASSYPGPSGNTIYF. DNA for the CDR3: TGTGCCAGCAGCTACCCCGGTCCCTCTGGAAACACCATATATTTT.

The chain links TRBV7-9 to TRBJ2-2; tentative D call: TRBD2 (5 bases). The V and J ends lost 11 bases and 5 bases respectively, with 24 bases between them. Germline CDR1 reads SEHNR; CDR2 reads FQNEAQ (reference sequence). CDR3 length: 16 residues. CDR3 amino acids: CAENPYSRGSTGELFF. CDR3 sequence (DNA): TGTGCCGAAAATCCTTACTCCCGCGGGTCAACCGGGGAGCTGTTTTTT.

The genes are TRBV7-9 and TRBJ2-5, with 7 bases lining up with TRBD1. CDR3 length: 13 residues. In germline, CDR1 is SEHNR, CDR2 FQNEAQ (reference sequence). Trimming removed 5 bases from V and 4 bases from J; junction bases left unmatched: 4. The CDR3 protein is CASSPNRGETQYF. The CDR3 bases are TGTGCCAGCAGCCCGAACAGGGGAGAGACCCAGTACTTC.

The chain links TRBV3-1 (or the pseudogene TRBV3-2) to TRBJ1-2; D remains unclear. The germline V gene encodes CDR1 LGHDT and CDR2 YNNKEL (reference sequence). V lost 4 bases, J lost 7 bases, and 16 bases lay in between. The CDR3 is 14 amino acids. The CDR3 loop reads CASSPVGGTVGYTF. The CDR3 region has the DNA TGTGCCAGCAGCCCGGTCGGAGGCACCGTTGGCTACACCTTC.

This chain joins TRBV4-1 and TRBJ1-1; D unresolved. Germline V gives CDR1 MGHRA, CDR2 YSYEKL. V was clipped by 4 bases and J by 8 bases, with 8 bases between them. CDR3 length: 11 amino acids. CDR3 loop: CASSRSEEAFF. CDR3 nucleotides: TGCGCCAGCAGCCGCTCTGAAGAAGCTTTCTTT.

The chain combines TRBV2 with TRBJ1-3; D is unclear. Per germline, CDR1 SNHLY and CDR2 FYNNEI. This CDR3 spans 14 amino acids. Deletions cut 7 bases from V and 0 bases from J, with 10 bases between. CDR3 region: CASTPRSSGNTIYF. Here the CDR3 DNA reads TGTGCCAGCACCCCTCGGTCCTCTGGAAACACCATATATTTT.

The J gene is TRBJ2-5, the V gene TRBV6-2 or TRBV6-3; tentative D call: TRBD1 (6 bases). This CDR3 region has 15 residues. Germline V gene sequence: CDR1 MNHEY, CDR2 SVGEGT. With 0 bases removed from V and 5 bases from J, the gap between germline ends came to 13 bases. CDR3 nucleotide sequence: TGTGCCAGCAGTTACTCCGAAGTGGGGGCGGAGACCCAGTACTTC. As protein: CASSYSEVGAETQYF.

For the CDR3, the DNA is TGTGCCTGGAGTGTAACCAGGGCAAAGGGTCAGCCCCAGCATTTT. It yields the protein CAWSVTRAKGQPQHF. The chain has TRBV30 and TRBJ1-5; tentatively, D is TRBD1 (5 bases). The CDR3 contains 15 residues. Trimming left V 0 bases short and J 6 bases short, with 15 bases between. CDR1 and CDR2 (germline): GTSNPN, SVGIG (reference sequence).

J is TRBJ1-2 and V is TRBV3-1 (or the pseudogene TRBV3-2); 9 nucleotides match TRBD1. J lost 8 bases, V lost 4 bases, and 5 bases had no gene match. This CDR3 region has 13 residues. Germline V lookup: CDR1 LGHDT, CDR2 YNNKEL (reference sequence). CDR3 amino acids: CASSPGQGRGYTF. CDR3 DNA: TGTGCCAGCAGCCCAGGACAGGGGCGAGGCTACACCTTC.

The chain employs TRBV4-1 and TRBJ2-7; 8 nucleotides line up with TRBD1. V gave up 4 bases and J gave up 5 bases; unmatched junction bases: 10. Germline V lookup: CDR1 MGHRA, CDR2 YSYEKL. The CDR3 runs 15 residues. CDR3 nucleotides: TGCGCCAGCAGCCCTTTTACCGGGACAGGTCACGAGCAGTACTTC. This gives the protein CASSPFTGTGHEQYF.

This clone was observed a single time. The rearrangement links TRBV30 to TRBJ2-7; D may be TRBD1 (7 bases). This CDR3 has 14 amino acids. The germline V gene has CDR1 GTSNPN and CDR2 SVGIG (reference sequence). The germline V and J ends were trimmed by 5 bases and 4 bases, with 18 bases remaining between them. The CDR3 is CAWGLGSGGYEQYF. The CDR3 nucleotides are TGTGCCTGGGGGCTCGGGTCAGGGGGGTACGAGCAGTACTTC.

This chain joins TRBV29-1 and TRBJ2-2, with D possibly being TRBD1 (6 bases). Germline CDR1 and CDR2: SQVTM and ANQGSEA. This CDR3 region has 14 residues. Between the trimmed V and J ends, which lost 6 bases and 1 base, there was a span of 12 bases. The CDR3 here is CSVSGQRNTGELFF. As DNA, the CDR3 is TGCAGCGTATCTGGACAGCGGAACACCGGGGAGCTGTTTTTT.

On this clone: The junction and the germline gene differ at one end; a read error may be behind it. This chain uses TRBV6-5 with TRBJ1-2; the match to TRBD1 covers 10 bases. The CDR3 is 15 amino acids. Germline-derived CDR1 and CDR2 are MNHEY and SVGAGI. This CDR3 is CASSPDRGTNHGYTF. The CDR3, as DNA: TGTGCCAGCAGCCCGGACAGGGGGACTAACCATGGCTACACCTTC.

CDR3 in amino acids: CASSPVQGNEQFF. The DNA for the CDR3 is TGTGCCAGCTCACCCGTACAGGGAAATGAGCAGTTCTTC. The V and J genes are TRBV18 and TRBJ2-1; D is possibly TRBD1 (6 bases). Trimming left V 3 bases short and J 7 bases short, with 10 bases between. There are 13 residues in the CDR3. Germline assignment: CDR1 KGHSH and CDR2 LQKENI.

The rearrangement uses TRBV6-2 or TRBV6-3 and TRBJ1-4; D ambiguous. The V end lost 4 bases, the J end lost 5 bases, and 8 bases lay between the germline ends. The CDR3 has 13 residues. Per germline, CDR1 MNHEY and CDR2 SVGEGT. The CDR3 reads CASSLRENEKLFF. CDR3 coding DNA: TGTGCCAGCAGTTTAAGGGAAAATGAAAAACTGTTTTTT.